The 10 T cell receptor beta chains in this list originate from one sample, sequenced in a study of T cells of healthy individuals. TCRdb passed the 5' RACE reads through MiXCR, listing each CDR3 protein once. The sample contains about 82,000 distinct CDR3 sequences, roughly 5.1% of which appear only once. These receptors were obtained from a female donor in good health.

In its sample, this clonotype was seen a few times. This rearrangement joins TRBV27 to TRBJ1-5; the D gene is possibly TRBD1 (5 bases). Deletions cut 4 bases from V and 6 bases from J, with 19 bases between. The CDR3 is made up of 16 amino acids. The V gene's germline CDR1 is MNHEY and CDR2 SMNVEV (reference sequence). CDR3 amino acids: CASSSNPRFGGQPQHF. DNA for the CDR3: TGTGCCAGCAGTTCCAATCCTCGTTTTGGGGGTCAGCCCCAGCATTTT.

To note about this clonotype: With a much larger clone just one base away, this may be a read error. V is TRBV20-1 and J is TRBJ2-5; D gene uncertain. The CDR3 runs to 13 residues. Per the germline V gene, CDR1 is DFQATT and CDR2 is SNEGSKA (reference sequence). The CDR3 nucleotides read TGCAGTGCTAGAGAGGACCTCCGAGAGACCCTGTACTTC. Translating it yields CSAREDLRETLYF.

This sequence joins TRBV2 and TRBJ2-1; TRBD2 matches 8 bases. Trimming took 7 bases from V and 1 from J; bases not matched to a gene: 15. The V gene's germline CDR1 is SNHLY and CDR2 FYNNEI. The CDR3 spans 18 residues. CDR3 residues: CASIPAGAAGTSYNEQFF. CDR3 bases: TGTGCCAGCATCCCAGCGGGAGCAGCGGGGACTTCCTACAATGAGCAGTTCTTC.

This clonotype was detected many times. This rearrangement joins TRBV11-2 to TRBJ2-1; TRBD2 matches at 14 bases. The V segment lost 1 base and the J segment 6 bases; nucleotides outside the gene matches: 5. Germline V CDR1 and CDR2: SGHAT, FQNNGV. CDR3 length: 17 amino acids. The CDR3 region has the DNA TGTGCCAGCAGCTTAGCCCGGACTAGCGGGAGGATCAATGAGCAGTTCTTC. Translated: CASSLARTSGRINEQFF.

This clonotype was found a few times. The rearrangement links TRBV30 to TRBJ2-7; the match to TRBD1 covers 9 bases. The V gene's germline CDR1 is GTSNPN and CDR2 SVGIG (reference sequence). The CDR3 has 13 amino acids. Trimming took 4 bases from V and 6 from J; bases not matched to a gene: 7. The CDR3 DNA follows: TGTGCCTGGATCCGGGACAGGGCAGGCGAGCAGTACTTC. Translating it yields CAWIRDRAGEQYF.

This clonotype was seen more than once but under ten times. This chain links TRBV25-1 with TRBJ2-1; 12 bases are shared with TRBD2. CDR1 is MGHDK, CDR2 SYGVNS, per germline. Trimming removed 3 bases from V and 0 bases from J; junction bases left unmatched: 6. This CDR3 comprises 18 residues. Here the CDR3 reads CASSELAGGQGSYNEQFF. CDR3 sequence (DNA): TGTGCCAGCAGTGAGCTAGCGGGAGGGCAGGGCTCCTACAATGAGCAGTTCTTC.

This clonotype showed up many times. The chain combines TRBV4-3 with TRBJ1-2; possibly TRBD1 for D (6 bases). Deletions cut 0 bases from V and 7 bases from J, with 15 bases between. Per the germline V gene, CDR1 is LGHNA and CDR2 is YSLEER. There are 15 residues in the CDR3. The chain's CDR3 is CASSQEGLQGSGYTF. The DNA for the CDR3 is TGCGCCAGCAGCCAAGAAGGGCTCCAGGGGTCTGGCTACACCTTC.

The V call is TRBV6-2 or TRBV6-3, the J call TRBJ2-7; TRBD1 matches 10 bases. V lost 2 bases to trimming and J lost 0 bases; unmatched junction nucleotides: 4. CDR1 is MNHEY, CDR2 SVGEGT, per germline. The CDR3 runs to 16 residues. CDR3 region: CASSYRDRGSSYEQYF. Here the CDR3 DNA reads TGTGCCAGCAGTTACAGGGACAGGGGTTCCTCCTACGAGCAGTACTTC.

This clonotype came up many times. The chain employs TRBV20-1 and TRBJ2-5, with a possible D match to TRBD1 (6 bases). The CDR3 consists of 15 residues. Germline values: CDR1 DFQATT, CDR2 SNEGSKA (reference sequence). Trimming cost V 0 bases and J 7 bases, with 18 bases left between them. CDR3 sequence: CSARDYRQDRGTQYF. As DNA, the CDR3 is TGCAGTGCTAGAGATTACCGACAGGACCGTGGGACCCAGTACTTC.

V gene TRBV7-2 combines with J gene TRBJ2-1; D is possibly TRBD1 (6 bases). V was shortened by 8 bases and J by 0 bases, with 11 bases between the two germline ends. The CDR3 has 14 residues. Germline V lookup: CDR1 SGHTA, CDR2 FQGNSA. The CDR3 is CASRQVSSYNEQFF. The CDR3 nucleotides read TGTGCCAGCCGACAGGTTAGCTCCTACAATGAGCAGTTCTTC. Full variable domain (rest looked up from reference TRBV7-2 and TRBJ2-1): GAGVSQSPSNKVTEKGKDVELRCDPISGHTALYWYRQSLGQGLEFLIYFQGNSAPDKSGLPSDRFSAERTGGSVSTLTIQRTQQEDSAVYLCASRQVSSYNEQFFGPGTRLTVL.